A selection of T cell receptor beta chains follows, all from one sample in a study of cytomegalovirus exposure and HLA in healthy donors. TCRdb's copy holds only in-frame clones and misses some; the assay was immunoSEQ multiplex PCR. Of approximately 130,000 clones listed, roughly 85% are singletons. Sequencing input: PBMCs. The receptors originated from a boy aged 10-17 years in good health and CMV-seronegative. Each CDR3 is given with its conserved first and last residue.

TRBV27 | CASSFIGGGSSYNEQFF
TRBV7-9 | CASNRLAAADSPLHF
TRBV2 | CASAGTSSYEQYF
TRBV6-1 | CASTLTSTDTQYF
TRBV7-9 | CASSLGQGASLEQYF
TRBV4-2 | CASSQGLAGISEQFF
TRBV2 | CASRMDRSSYNEQFF
TRBV11-2 | CASSSTGRSGYEQYF
TRBV19 | CASNDRGTAKNIQYF
TRBV7-2 | CASSLTFSSSSYEQYF
TRBV30 | CAWSVLPWDRNTEAFF
TRBV27 | CASSPGLADMGEQFF
TRBV5-4 | CASSFRGGSNQPQHF
TRBV5-1 | CASSLEAGGSYEQYF
TRBV11-3 | CASSSLAGGSTGELFF
TRBV19 | CASSGTPMNTEAFF
TRBV14 | CASSRNQGARETQYF
TRBV4-1 | CASSLKPMGPDSSYEQYF
TRBV30 | CAWSVSYRSNYGYTF
TRBV19 | CASSMFEGGTDTQYF
TRBV13 | CASSLGEAGVEETQYF
TRBV6-4 | CASSDWRTGYTF
TRBV6-5 | CASSSRGQGNGQPQHF
TRBV30 | CASSGQGDTEAFF
TRBV4-1 | CASSKSSGRYQETQYF
TRBV6-5 | CATRGTGNSYEQYF
TRBV6-5 | CASSSPETGGTEKLFF
TRBV25-1 | CASSEVFDKNNYGYTF
TRBV14 | CASSLRQGAYEQYF
TRBV18 | CASSRGGAEDTQYF
TRBV5-5 | CASSLAGDEQYF
TRBV2 | CASRERESHEQFF
TRBV4-3 | CASSQEVAGPSTDTQYF
TRBV5-6 | CASSSPPGTGDNTGELFF
TRBV15 | CATSRDRDRGMRTEAFF
TRBV5-1 | CASSLGIGLAGNNEQFF